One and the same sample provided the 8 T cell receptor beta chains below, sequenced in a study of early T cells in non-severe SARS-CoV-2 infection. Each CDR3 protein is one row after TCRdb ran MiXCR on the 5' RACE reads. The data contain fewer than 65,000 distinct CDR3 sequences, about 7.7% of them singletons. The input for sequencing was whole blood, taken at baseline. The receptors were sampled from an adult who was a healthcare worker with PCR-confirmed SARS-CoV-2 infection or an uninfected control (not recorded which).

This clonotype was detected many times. As DNA, the CDR3 is TGTGCCAGCAGCTCCCCGGCGGAATACACAGATACGCAGTATTTT. Amino acids: CASSSPAEYTDTQYF. The gene calls are TRBV7-2 and TRBJ2-3; no clear D gene. The V gene's germline CDR1 is SGHTA and CDR2 FQGNSA. The V and J ends lost 4 bases and 2 bases respectively, with 13 bases between them. The CDR3 has 15 residues.

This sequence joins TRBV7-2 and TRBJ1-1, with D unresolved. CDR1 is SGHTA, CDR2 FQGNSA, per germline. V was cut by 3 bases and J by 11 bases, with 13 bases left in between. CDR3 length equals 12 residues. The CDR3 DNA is TGTGCCAGCAGCTTCTCCCTTGGACCGGCTTTCTTT. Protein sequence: CASSFSLGPAFF.

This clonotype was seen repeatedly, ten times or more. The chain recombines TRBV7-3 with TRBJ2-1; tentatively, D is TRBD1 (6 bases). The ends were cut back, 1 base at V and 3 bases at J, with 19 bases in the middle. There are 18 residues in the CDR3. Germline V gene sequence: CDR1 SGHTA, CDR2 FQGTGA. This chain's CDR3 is CASSLKASTGEVYNEQFF. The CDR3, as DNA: TGTGCCAGCAGCTTAAAGGCCTCGACAGGCGAGGTCTACAATGAGCAGTTCTTC. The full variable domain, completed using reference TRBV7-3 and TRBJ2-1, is GAGVSQTPSNKVTEKGKYVELRCDPISGHTALYWYRQSLGQGPEFLIYFQGTGAADDSGLPNDRFFAVRPEGSVSTLKIQRTERGDSAVYLCASSLKASTGEVYNEQFFGPGTRLTVL.

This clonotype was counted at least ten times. The CDR3 sequence is CASSPGSSRITDTQYF. The CDR3 DNA is TGTGCCAGCAGCCCCGGTAGCTCCAGGATCACAGATACGCAGTATTTT. The gene calls are TRBV28 and TRBJ2-3; no clear D gene. Trimming left V 6 bases short and J 2 bases short, with 18 bases between. The CDR3 totals 16 residues. The germline CDR1 and CDR2 sequences are MDHEN and SYDVKM.

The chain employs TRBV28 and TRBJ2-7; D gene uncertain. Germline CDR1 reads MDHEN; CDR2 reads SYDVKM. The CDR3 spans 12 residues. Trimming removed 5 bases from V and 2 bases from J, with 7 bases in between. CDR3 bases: TGTGCCAGCAGTCCTTGGGCCTACGAGCAGTACTTC. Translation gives CASSPWAYEQYF.

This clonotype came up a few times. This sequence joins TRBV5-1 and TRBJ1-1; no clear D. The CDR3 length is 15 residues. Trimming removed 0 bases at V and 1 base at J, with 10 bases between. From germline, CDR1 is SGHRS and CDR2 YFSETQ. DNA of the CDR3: TGCGCCAGCAGCTTGGTCTGGCGCGGGAACACTGAAGCTTTCTTT. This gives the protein CASSLVWRGNTEAFF. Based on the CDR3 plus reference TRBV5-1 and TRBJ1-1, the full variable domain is KAGVTQTPRYLIKTRGQQVTLSCSPISGHRSVSWYQQTPGQGLQFLFEYFSETQRNKGNFPGRFSGRQFSNSRSEMNVSTLELGDSALYLCASSLVWRGNTEAFFGQGTRLTVV.

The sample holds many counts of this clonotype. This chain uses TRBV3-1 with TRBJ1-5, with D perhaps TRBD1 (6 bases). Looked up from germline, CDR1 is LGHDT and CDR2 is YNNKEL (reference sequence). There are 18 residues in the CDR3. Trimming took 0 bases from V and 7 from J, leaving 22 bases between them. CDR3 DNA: TGTGCCAGCAGCCAAGATAGTGGTACAGGGAGTATACGGCAGCCCCAGCATTTT. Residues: CASSQDSGTGSIRQPQHF.

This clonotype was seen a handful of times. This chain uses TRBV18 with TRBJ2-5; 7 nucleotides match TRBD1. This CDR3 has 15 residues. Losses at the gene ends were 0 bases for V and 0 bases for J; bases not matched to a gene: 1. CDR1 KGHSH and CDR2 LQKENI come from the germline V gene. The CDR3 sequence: CASSPPGQNQETQYF. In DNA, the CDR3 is TGTGCCAGCTCACCACCGGGACAGAACCAAGAGACCCAGTACTTC.